A single sample is the source of the 8 T cell receptor beta chains below, sequenced in a study of blood T cell repertoires in COVID-19 (TCRdb year 2020). The library was built by means of the immunoSEQ multiplex PCR assay. As stored in TCRdb, this immuneACCESS dataset retains in-frame rearrangements with V and J assigned. A fraction of the clones does not appear; measured against another copy, unresolved V genes explain less than half of the discrepancy, and the remainder lacks a known reason. The sample profile shows fewer than 500,000 clones; more than 85% of them were found once. The ten largest make up 4% to 5.5% of the sample. The sequencing sample was made of peripheral blood. Every receptor here comes from a woman under 40 with acute or convalescent COVID-19.

V usage is TRBV7-9 and J usage is TRBJ2-2; TRBD1 matches 9 bases. The length of the CDR3 is 17 residues. J gave up 5 bases and V 6 bases, and 13 bases lay outside the gene matches. Germline-derived CDR1 and CDR2 are SEHNR and FQNEAQ (reference sequence). CDR3 sequence: CASSSTPGTGTTGELFF. In nucleotides, the CDR3 is TGTGCCAGCAGTTCAACCCCTGGGACAGGGACAACCGGGGAGCTGTTTTTT.

V and J are TRBV4-1 and TRBJ2-1; 7 bases agree with TRBD1. The CDR3 loop spans 14 amino acids. Germline V gene sequence: CDR1 MGHRA, CDR2 YSYEKL. Losses at the gene ends were 4 bases for V and 5 bases for J; bases not matched to a gene: 5. Here the CDR3 DNA reads TGCGCCAGCAGCCCGACAGGGACAGACAATGAGCAGTTCTTC. It yields the protein CASSPTGTDNEQFF.

The chain employs TRBV2 and TRBJ1-2, with 8 bases that match TRBD1. With V trimmed by 3 bases and J by 4 bases, 4 bases remained unmatched. In germline, CDR1 is SNHLY, CDR2 FYNNEI. The CDR3 spans 14 residues. CDR3 bases: TGTGCCAGCAGTGACAGGGGGCGCGCCTATGGCTACACCTTC. Residues: CASSDRGRAYGYTF.

The chain couples TRBV7-3 to TRBJ2-2; perhaps TRBD1 as D (5 bases). Germline loops: CDR1 SGHTA, CDR2 FQGTGA. Trimming cost V 3 bases and J 6 bases, with 11 bases left between them. This CDR3 comprises 14 residues. This CDR3 reads CASSFTGSAGELFF. The CDR3 nucleotides are TGTGCCAGCAGCTTCACAGGATCCGCCGGGGAGCTGTTTTTT.

The chain employs TRBV5-4 and TRBJ1-1, with TRBD1 identical over 8 bases. CDR3 size: 12 residues. Losses at the gene ends were 7 bases for V and 5 bases for J; bases not matched to a gene: 4. CDR1 is SGHNT and CDR2 is YYREEE in the germline V gene (reference sequence). As DNA, the CDR3 is TGTGCCAGCGGGAACAGGGGGACTGAAGCTTTCTTT. Residues: CASGNRGTEAFF.

The chain recombines TRBV28 with TRBJ2-7; 9 bases align to TRBD1. This CDR3 contains 14 residues. Germline loops: CDR1 MDHEN, CDR2 SYDVKM. V gave up 6 bases and J gave up 3 bases; unmatched junction bases: 6. CDR3 in DNA: TGTGCCAGCAGGGGGACAGGGATTAACTACGAGCAGTACTTC. It specifies CASRGTGINYEQYF.

The chain joins TRBV28 to TRBJ2-5; possible D gene TRBD1, 6 bases. This CDR3 comprises 15 residues. Germline V gives CDR1 MDHEN, CDR2 SYDVKM. V lost 3 bases and J 3 bases, leaving 14 bases between the germline ends. CDR3 amino acids: CASSFSGAGEETQYF. Written as DNA, the CDR3 is TGTGCCAGCAGTTTTTCAGGGGCGGGCGAAGAGACCCAGTACTTC.

A single count supports this clone. The chain recombines TRBV30 with TRBJ2-7; 9 bases agree with TRBD2. Germline V gives CDR1 GTSNPN, CDR2 SVGIG (reference sequence). CDR3 size: 16 residues. J was trimmed by 3 bases and V by 4 bases; bases with no gene match: 13. The DNA of the CDR3 is TGTGCCTGGAAAAAAGGATCTAGCGGGGAGAGCTACGAGCAGTACTTC. Amino acids: CAWKKGSSGESYEQYF.